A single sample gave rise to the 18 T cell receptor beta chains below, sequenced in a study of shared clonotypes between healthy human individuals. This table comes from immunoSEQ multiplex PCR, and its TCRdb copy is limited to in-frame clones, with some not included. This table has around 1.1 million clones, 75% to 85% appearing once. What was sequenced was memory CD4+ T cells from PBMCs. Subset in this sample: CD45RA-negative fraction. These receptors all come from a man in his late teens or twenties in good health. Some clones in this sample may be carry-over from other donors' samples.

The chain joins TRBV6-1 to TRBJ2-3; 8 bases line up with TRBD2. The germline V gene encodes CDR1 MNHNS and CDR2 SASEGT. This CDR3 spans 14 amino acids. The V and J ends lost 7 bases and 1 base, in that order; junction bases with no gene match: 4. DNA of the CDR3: TGTGCCAGCAAGGAGACTAGCGGCACAGATACGCAGTATTTT. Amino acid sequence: CASKETSGTDTQYF.

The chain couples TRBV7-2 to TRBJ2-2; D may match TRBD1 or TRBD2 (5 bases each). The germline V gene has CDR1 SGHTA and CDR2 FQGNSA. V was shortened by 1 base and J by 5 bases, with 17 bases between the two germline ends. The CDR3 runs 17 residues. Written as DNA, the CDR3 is TGTGCCAGCAGCTTAGTTGAGGCGGCGAGGGGAACCGGGGAGCTGTTTTTT. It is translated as CASSLVEAARGTGELFF. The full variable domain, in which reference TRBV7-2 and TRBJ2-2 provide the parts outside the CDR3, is GAGVSQSPSNKVTEKGKDVELRCDPISGHTALYWYRQSLGQGLEFLIYFQGNSAPDKSGLPSDRFSAERTGGSVSTLTIQRTQQEDSAVYLCASSLVEAARGTGELFFGEGSRLTVL.

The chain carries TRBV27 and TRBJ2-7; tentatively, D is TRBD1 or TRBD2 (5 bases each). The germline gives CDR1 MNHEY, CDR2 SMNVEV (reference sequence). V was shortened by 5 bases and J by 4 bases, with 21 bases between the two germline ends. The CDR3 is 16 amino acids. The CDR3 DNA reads TGTGCCAGCAGTCACCGACGGGCTATAGAGGGGTACGAGCAGTACTTC. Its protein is CASSHRRAIEGYEQYF.

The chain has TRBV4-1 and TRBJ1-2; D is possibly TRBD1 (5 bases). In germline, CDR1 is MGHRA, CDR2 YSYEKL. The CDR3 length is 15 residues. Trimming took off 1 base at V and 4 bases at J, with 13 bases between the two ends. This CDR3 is CASSQGGGLAYGYTF. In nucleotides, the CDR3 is TGCGCCAGCAGCCAAGGGGGCGGACTGGCCTATGGCTACACCTTC.

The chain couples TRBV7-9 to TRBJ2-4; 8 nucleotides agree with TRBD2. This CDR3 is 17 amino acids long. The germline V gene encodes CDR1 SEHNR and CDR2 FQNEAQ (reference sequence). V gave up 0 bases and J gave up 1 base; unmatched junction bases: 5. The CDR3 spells CASSLAAGGRAKNIQYF. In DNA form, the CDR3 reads TGTGCCAGCAGCTTAGCTGCGGGCGGGAGGGCCAAAAACATTCAGTACTTC.

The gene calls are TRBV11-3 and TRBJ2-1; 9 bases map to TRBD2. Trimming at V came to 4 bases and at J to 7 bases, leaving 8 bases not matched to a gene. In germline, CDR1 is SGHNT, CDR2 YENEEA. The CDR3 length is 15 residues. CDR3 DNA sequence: TGTGCCAGCAGCTCGACGGTAGCGGGAGTAAATGAGCAGTTCTTC. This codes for CASSSTVAGVNEQFF.

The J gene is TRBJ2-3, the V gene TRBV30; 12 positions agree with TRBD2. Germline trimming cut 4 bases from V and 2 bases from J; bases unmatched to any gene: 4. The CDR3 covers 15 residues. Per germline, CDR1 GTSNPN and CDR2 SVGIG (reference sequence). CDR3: CAWNGLAGSTDTQYF. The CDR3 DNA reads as TGTGCCTGGAACGGACTAGCGGGATCCACAGATACGCAGTATTTT.

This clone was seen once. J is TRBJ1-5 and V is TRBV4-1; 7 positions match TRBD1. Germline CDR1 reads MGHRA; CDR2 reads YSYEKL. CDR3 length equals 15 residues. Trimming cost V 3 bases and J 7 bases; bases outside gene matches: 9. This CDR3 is CASSQGETGWQPQHF. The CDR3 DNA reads TGCGCCAGCAGCCAGGGAGAGACAGGGTGGCAGCCCCAGCATTTT.

CDR3 region: CASSRLLYNEQFF. CDR3 in DNA: TGTGCCAGCAGCAGGCTATTGTACAATGAGCAGTTCTTC. The chain carries TRBV7-9 and TRBJ2-1; no definite D call. CDR3 length equals 13 residues. Trimming removed 5 bases at V and 4 bases at J, with 9 bases between. Germline CDR1 SEHNR, CDR2 FQNEAQ (reference sequence).

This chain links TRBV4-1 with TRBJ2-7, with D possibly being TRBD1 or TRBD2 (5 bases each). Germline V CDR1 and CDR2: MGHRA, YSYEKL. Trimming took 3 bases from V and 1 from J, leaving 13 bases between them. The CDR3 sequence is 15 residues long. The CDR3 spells CASSQGETRSYEQYF. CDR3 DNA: TGCGCCAGCAGCCAGGGGGAGACAAGATCCTACGAGCAGTACTTC.

Here the CDR3 reads CASSDRTADTQYF. The CDR3 DNA is TGTGCCAGCAGCGACCGGACAGCAGATACGCAGTATTTT. The genes are TRBV11-1 and TRBJ2-3, with TRBD1 as a possible D gene (6 bases). The V end was cut by 5 bases, the J end by 4 bases, with 10 bases between. The CDR3 length is 13 residues. CDR1 is SGHAT, CDR2 FQDESV, per germline (reference sequence). The entire variable domain, with the rest obtained from reference TRBV11-1 and TRBJ2-3, is as follows: EAEVAQSPRYKITEKSQAVAFWCDPISGHATLYWYRQILGQGPELLVQFQDESVVDDSQLPKDRFSAERLKGVDSTLKIQPAELGDSAMYLCASSDRTADTQYFGPGTRLTVL.

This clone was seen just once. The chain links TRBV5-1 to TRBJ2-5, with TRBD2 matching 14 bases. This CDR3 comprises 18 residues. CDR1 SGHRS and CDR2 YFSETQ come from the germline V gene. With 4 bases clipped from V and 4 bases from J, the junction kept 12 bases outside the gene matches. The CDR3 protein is CASSGTGTSGSYGETQYF. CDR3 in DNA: TGCGCCAGCAGCGGCACCGGGACTAGCGGGAGTTACGGAGAGACCCAGTACTTC.

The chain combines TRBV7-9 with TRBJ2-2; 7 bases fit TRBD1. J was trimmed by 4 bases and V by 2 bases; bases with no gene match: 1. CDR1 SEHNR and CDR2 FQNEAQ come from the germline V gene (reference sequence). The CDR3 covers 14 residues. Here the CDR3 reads CASSLTGVTGELFF. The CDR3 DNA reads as TGTGCCAGCAGCTTAACAGGGGTCACCGGGGAGCTGTTTTTT.

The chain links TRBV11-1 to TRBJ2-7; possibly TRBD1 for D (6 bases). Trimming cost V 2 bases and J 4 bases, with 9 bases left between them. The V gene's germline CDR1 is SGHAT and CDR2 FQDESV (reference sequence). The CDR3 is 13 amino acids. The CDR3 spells CASSLNREYEQYF. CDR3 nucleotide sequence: TGTGCCAGCAGCTTAAACAGGGAGTACGAGCAGTACTTC.

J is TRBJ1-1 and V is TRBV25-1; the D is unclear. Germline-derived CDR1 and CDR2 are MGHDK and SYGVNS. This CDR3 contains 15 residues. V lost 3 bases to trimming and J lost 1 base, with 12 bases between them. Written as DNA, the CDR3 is TGTGCCAGCAGTGATCCCGGACGGGGGAACACTGAAGCTTTCTTT. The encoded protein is CASSDPGRGNTEAFF. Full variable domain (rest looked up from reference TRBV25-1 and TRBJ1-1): EADIYQTPRYLVIGTGKKITLECSQTMGHDKMYWYQQDPGMELHLIHYSYGVNSTEKGDLSSESTVSRIRTEHFPLTLESARPSHTSQYLCASSDPGRGNTEAFFGQGTRLTVV.

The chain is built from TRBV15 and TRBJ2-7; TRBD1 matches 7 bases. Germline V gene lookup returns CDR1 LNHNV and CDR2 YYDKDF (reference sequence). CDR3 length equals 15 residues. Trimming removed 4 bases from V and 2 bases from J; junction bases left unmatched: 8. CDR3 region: CATSTSGTATYEQYF. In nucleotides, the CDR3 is TGTGCCACCAGCACATCCGGGACAGCTACCTACGAGCAGTACTTC.

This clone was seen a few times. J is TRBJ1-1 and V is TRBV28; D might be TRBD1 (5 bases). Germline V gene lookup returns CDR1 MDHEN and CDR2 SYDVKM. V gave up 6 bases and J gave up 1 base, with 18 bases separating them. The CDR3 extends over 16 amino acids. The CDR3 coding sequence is TGTGCCAGCAGCAGTTACGGACGGGGCGGGAACACTGAAGCTTTCTTT. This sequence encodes CASSSYGRGGNTEAFF.

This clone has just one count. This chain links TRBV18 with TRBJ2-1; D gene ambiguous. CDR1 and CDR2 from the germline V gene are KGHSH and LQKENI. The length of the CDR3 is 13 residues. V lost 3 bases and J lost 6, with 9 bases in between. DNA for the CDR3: TGTGCCAGCTCACCCCCTACGGGCAATGAGCAGTTCTTC. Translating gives CASSPPTGNEQFF.